The 29 T cell receptor beta chains reported below all come from one sample, sequenced in a study of blood T cell repertoires in COVID-19. Sequencing used immunoSEQ multiplex PCR; TCRdb keeps in-frame clones, though not all of them. The repertoire holds some 180,000 clones, 60% to 85% seen once, with roughly 8.6% in the top ten. The source material was peripheral blood. These receptors were obtained from a woman between 50 and 59 years old with active or convalescent COVID-19.

This clone was seen a few times. This specimen includes other DNA sequences encoding the same CDR3. The rearrangement joins TRBV19 to TRBJ2-7; 9 nucleotides match TRBD2. The CDR3 contains 15 residues. Germline CDR1 is LNHDA and CDR2 is SQIVND (reference sequence). Losses at the gene ends were 3 bases for V and 2 bases for J; bases not matched to a gene: 5. The CDR3 DNA follows: TGTGCCAGTAGTATCCGCCTAGCGGGGACCTACGAGCAGTACTTC. Its protein is CASSIRLAGTYEQYF.

The rearrangement uses TRBV11-1 and TRBJ2-2, with D hard to call. The germline V and J ends were trimmed by 4 bases and 2 bases, with 11 bases remaining between them. Germline V CDR1 and CDR2: SGHAT, FQDESV (reference sequence). This CDR3 spans 15 amino acids. CDR3 protein: CASSSGGVNTGELFF. Here the CDR3 DNA reads TGTGCCAGCAGCTCTGGCGGCGTCAACACCGGGGAGCTGTTTTTT.

The V call is TRBV7-2, the J call TRBJ2-7; no reliable D call. V was cut by 0 bases and J by 3 bases, with 6 bases left in between. Germline V CDR1 and CDR2: SGHTA, FQGNSA. The CDR3 covers 13 residues. Here the CDR3 DNA reads TGTGCCAGCAGCTTAGCGGAGCACTACGAGCAGTACTTC. Translated, it gives CASSLAEHYEQYF.

V gene TRBV7-3 combines with J gene TRBJ2-1, with 9 bases aligning to TRBD2. CDR3 size: 15 residues. The germline gives CDR1 SGHTA, CDR2 FQGTGA. The V and J ends lost 5 bases and 5 bases, in that order; junction bases with no gene match: 7. CDR3 nucleotides: TGTGCCAGCAGCCAAGGGGCTAGCGGGGACAATGAGCAGTTCTTC. It is translated as CASSQGASGDNEQFF.

This clone was counted once. This chain connects TRBV5-4 to TRBJ2-3; D might be TRBD2 (5 bases). This CDR3 has 13 residues. The germline V gene encodes CDR1 SGHNT and CDR2 YYREEE (reference sequence). V was trimmed by 6 bases and J by 1 base, leaving 9 bases between them. The CDR3 spells CASNLLGTDTQYF. CDR3 in DNA: TGTGCCAGCAACCTACTAGGCACAGATACGCAGTATTTT.

This clone was counted between two and nine times. Written as DNA, the CDR3 is TGTGCCAGCAGCTTAGGAGGAATGAACACTGAAGCTTTCTTT. It yields the protein CASSLGGMNTEAFF. The V call is TRBV5-4, the J call TRBJ1-1; D remains unclear. With 2 bases removed from V and 0 bases from J, the gap between germline ends came to 8 bases. The germline gives CDR1 SGHNT, CDR2 YYREEE (reference sequence). This CDR3 is 14 amino acids long.

V usage is TRBV7-2 and J usage is TRBJ2-3, with TRBD1 matching 8 bases. V lost 8 bases and J lost 3; bases outside the gene matches: 10. The length of the CDR3 is 15 residues. CDR1 is SGHTA, CDR2 FQGNSA, per germline. The DNA for the CDR3 is TGTGCCAGCGGGCCCCAGGGGGCGTGGACAGATACGCAGTATTTT. Protein product: CASGPQGAWTDTQYF.

The genes are TRBV10-3 and TRBJ1-3; D gene unclear. Between the trimmed V and J ends, which lost 3 bases and 2 bases, there was a span of 8 bases. The CDR3 is made up of 14 amino acids. In germline, CDR1 is ENHRY, CDR2 SYGVKD. The CDR3 protein is CAISESSTGNTIYF. In DNA form, the CDR3 reads TGTGCCATCAGTGAATCGAGCACTGGAAACACCATATATTTT.

J is TRBJ1-1 and V is TRBV27, with TRBD1 identical over 10 bases. With 4 bases clipped from V and 0 bases from J, the junction kept 8 bases outside the gene matches. From germline, CDR1 is MNHEY and CDR2 SMNVEV (reference sequence). The CDR3 sequence is 17 residues long. CDR3 sequence: CASSSGQGRKMNTEAFF. The CDR3 nucleotides read TGTGCCAGCAGTTCGGGACAGGGGAGGAAAATGAACACTGAAGCTTTCTTT.

This chain links TRBV5-1 with TRBJ2-2, with a weak D call TRBD1 (6 bases). Germline assignment: CDR1 SGHRS and CDR2 YFSETQ. The V gene lost 1 base and the J gene lost 8 bases, with 12 bases spanning the gap. This CDR3 has 14 residues. This CDR3 reads CASSLPAGEGELFF. The CDR3 coding sequence is TGCGCCAGCAGCTTGCCCGCAGGGGAGGGGGAGCTGTTTTTT.

The J gene is TRBJ2-5, the V gene TRBV5-1, with TRBD2 as a possible D gene (7 bases). Deletions cut 3 bases from V and 1 base from J, with 19 bases between. CDR3 length equals 17 residues. Looked up from germline, CDR1 is SGHRS and CDR2 is YFSETQ. The CDR3 is CASSSRQAWGGQETQYF. Written as DNA, the CDR3 is TGCGCCAGCAGCTCACGACAGGCCTGGGGGGGCCAAGAGACCCAGTACTTC.

The rearrangement uses TRBV5-5 and TRBJ2-5; 10 bases match TRBD2. Germline CDR1 SGHKS, CDR2 YYEKEE (reference sequence). V trimming: 4 bases; J trimming: 5 bases; junction bases outside the gene matches: 5. The CDR3 length is 14 residues. The CDR3 nucleotides read TGTGCCAGCAGCGATCTAGCGGGAGTTGAGACCCAGTACTTC. This sequence encodes CASSDLAGVETQYF.

The chain has TRBV7-2 and TRBJ1-3; no clear D. The CDR3 extends over 15 amino acids. From germline, CDR1 is SGHTA and CDR2 FQGNSA. V was clipped by 6 bases and J by 0 bases, with 12 bases between them. DNA of the CDR3: TGTGCCAGCAGTCCCCAGGCTTTCTCTGGAAACACCATATATTTT. It specifies CASSPQAFSGNTIYF.

V usage is TRBV5-8 and J usage is TRBJ2-7; 10 bases match TRBD2. The CDR3 extends over 15 amino acids. Germline V gene sequence: CDR1 SGHTS, CDR2 YDEGEE. J was trimmed by 2 bases and V by 3 bases; bases with no gene match: 5. CDR3 in DNA: TGTGCCAGCAGCTCTCCTAGCGGGGGAACCTACGAGCAGTACTTC. Its protein is CASSSPSGGTYEQYF.

The chain is built from TRBV3-1 (or the pseudogene TRBV3-2) and TRBJ2-2; D is unresolved. This CDR3 is 16 amino acids long. CDR1 LGHDT and CDR2 YNNKEL come from the germline V gene (reference sequence). V gave up 1 base and J gave up 4 bases, with 13 bases separating them. The CDR3 sequence is CASSQGAARGTGELFF. The CDR3 DNA reads TGTGCCAGCAGCCAAGGCGCGGCCCGAGGCACCGGGGAGCTGTTTTTT.

The J gene is TRBJ1-1, the V gene TRBV5-1, with D hard to call. The V and J ends lost 0 bases and 0 bases respectively, with 9 bases between them. This CDR3 spans 15 amino acids. Germline values: CDR1 SGHRS, CDR2 YFSETQ. The CDR3 region is CASSLAQTLNTEAFF. The CDR3 nucleotides read TGCGCCAGCAGCTTGGCCCAAACTTTGAACACTGAAGCTTTCTTT.

V is TRBV11-2 and J is TRBJ1-2; maybe TRBD1 (5 bases). V lost 3 bases and J lost 8, with 16 bases in between. This CDR3 has 14 amino acids. Per germline, CDR1 SGHAT and CDR2 FQNNGV. CDR3 region: CASSLAGLGGGYTF. The CDR3, as DNA: TGTGCCAGCAGCTTGGCAGGCCTCGGGGGAGGCTACACCTTC.

V is TRBV11-1 and J is TRBJ1-2; no clear D. The CDR3 consists of 14 residues. V was cut by 1 base and J by 4 bases, with 10 bases left in between. Germline V lookup: CDR1 SGHAT, CDR2 FQDESV (reference sequence). CDR3 loop: CASSLGGDGYGYTF. The CDR3, as DNA: TGTGCCAGCAGCTTAGGAGGCGACGGCTATGGCTACACCTTC. The full variable domain, in which reference TRBV11-1 and TRBJ1-2 provide the parts outside the CDR3, is EAEVAQSPRYKITEKSQAVAFWCDPISGHATLYWYRQILGQGPELLVQFQDESVVDDSQLPKDRFSAERLKGVDSTLKIQPAELGDSAMYLCASSLGGDGYGYTFGSGTRLTVV.

The chain employs TRBV25-1 and TRBJ1-1, with a weak D call TRBD1 (6 bases). This CDR3 is built from 16 residues. The germline CDR1 and CDR2 sequences are MGHDK and SYGVNS. The V end was cut by 5 bases, the J end by 3 bases, with 19 bases between. In DNA, the CDR3 is TGTGCCAGCAGTCCAAGTCATGCCAGGGGTTACACTGAAGCTTTCTTT. Amino acids: CASSPSHARGYTEAFF.

The V gene is TRBV5-6, the J gene TRBJ1-6; perhaps TRBD1 as D (5 bases). Trimming cost V 4 bases and J 7 bases, with 12 bases left between them. Germline lookup yields CDR1 SGHDT and CDR2 YYEEEE. The CDR3 is 14 amino acids. CDR3 amino acids: CASSPDRGNSPLHF. The CDR3 nucleotides read TGTGCCAGCAGCCCGGACCGGGGGAATTCACCCCTCCACTTT.

This rearrangement joins TRBV2 to TRBJ2-5; 14 bases match TRBD2. The V gene end was trimmed by 6 bases and the J gene end by 2 bases; junction bases not matched to a gene: 11. Per germline, CDR1 SNHLY and CDR2 FYNNEI. The CDR3 loop spans 18 amino acids. DNA for the CDR3: TGTGCCAGCAGCCGACCGGGACTAGCGGGAGAGATTCAAGAGACCCAGTACTTC. It translates to CASSRPGLAGEIQETQYF.

This clone occurred a few times. The rearrangement joins TRBV7-8 to TRBJ2-7; D gene uncertain. The CDR3 covers 15 residues. Germline loops: CDR1 SGHVS, CDR2 FQNEAQ. Trimming removed 0 bases at V and 3 bases at J, with 12 bases between. CDR3 protein: CASSLAPGDLYEQYF. DNA of the CDR3: TGTGCCAGCAGCTTAGCACCCGGTGATCTCTACGAGCAGTACTTC.

The chain joins TRBV7-8 to TRBJ2-1; D is uncertain. Trimming pared 4 bases from V and 6 bases from J, leaving 10 bases between. Germline CDR1 and CDR2: SGHVS and FQNEAQ. The CDR3 sequence is 13 residues long. The CDR3 is CASSSLFSNEQFF. In DNA form, the CDR3 reads TGTGCCAGCAGCTCCCTTTTCTCCAATGAGCAGTTCTTC.

The chain recombines TRBV5-6 with TRBJ2-6; 9 bases align to TRBD2. The germline V gene has CDR1 SGHDT and CDR2 YYEEEE. The length of the CDR3 is 19 residues. The J segment lost 0 bases and the V segment lost 0 bases, leaving 7 bases of the junction unmatched. This CDR3 is CASSLGLADTNSGANVLTF. CDR3 in DNA: TGTGCCAGCAGCTTGGGACTAGCGGACACCAACTCTGGGGCCAACGTCCTGACTTTC. Variable domain in full (rest from reference TRBV5-6 and TRBJ2-6): DAGVTQSPTHLIKTRGQQVTLRCSPKSGHDTVSWYQQALGQGPQFIFQYYEEEERQRGNFPDRFSGHQFPNYSSELNVNALLLGDSALYLCASSLGLADTNSGANVLTFGAGSRLTVL.

CDR3 protein: CASSEDGLPNGYTF. In nucleotides, the CDR3 is TGTGCCAGCAGTGAAGATGGACTGCCCAATGGCTACACCTTC. This chain links TRBV6-1 with TRBJ1-2; D uncertain. Germline-derived CDR1 and CDR2 are MNHNS and SASEGT. Trimming removed 1 base at V and 6 bases at J, with 12 bases between. There are 14 residues in the CDR3.

This clone came up many times. The V gene is TRBV3-1 (or the pseudogene TRBV3-2), the J gene TRBJ1-2; D may be TRBD1 (6 bases). The ends were cut back, 4 bases at V and 3 bases at J, with 12 bases in the middle. The CDR3 is made up of 14 amino acids. From germline, CDR1 is LGHDT and CDR2 YNNKEL (reference sequence). The CDR3: CASSPNRADYGYTF. The CDR3 DNA is TGTGCCAGCAGCCCTAACAGGGCGGACTATGGCTACACCTTC.

The rearrangement joins TRBV6-5 to TRBJ2-3, with 10 bases lining up with TRBD1. This CDR3 contains 16 residues. V gave up 2 bases and J gave up 4 bases; unmatched junction bases: 6. CDR1 is MNHEY and CDR2 is SVGAGI in the germline V gene. The CDR3 reads CASSYLRQGAPDTQYF. The CDR3 DNA reads as TGTGCCAGCAGTTACCTCCGACAGGGGGCTCCAGATACGCAGTATTTT.

The chain recombines TRBV7-9 with TRBJ1-3, with 11 bases identical to TRBD1. This CDR3 region has 17 residues. The germline V gene has CDR1 SEHNR and CDR2 FQNEAQ (reference sequence). Trimming at V came to 4 bases and at J to 7 bases, leaving 12 bases not matched to a gene. The CDR3 here is CASSSTGTGGALNTIYF. The DNA for the CDR3 is TGTGCCAGCAGCTCCACCGGGACAGGGGGTGCGTTGAACACCATATATTTT.

The CDR3 spells CASSLEGGRRNTEAFF. CDR3 nucleotides: TGCGCCAGCAGCTTGGAAGGGGGCAGAAGGAACACTGAAGCTTTCTTT. The genes are TRBV5-1 and TRBJ1-1, with TRBD1 matching 7 bases. The CDR3 contains 16 residues. V gave up 0 bases and J gave up 1 base; unmatched junction bases: 6. Per the germline V gene, CDR1 is SGHRS and CDR2 is YFSETQ.